A selection of T cell receptor beta chains follows, all from one sample in a study of Graves' ophthalmopathy and Graves' hyperthyroidism. TCRdb reprocessed the multiplex PCR reads via MiXCR and lists one record per CDR3 protein. The sample has a few hundred thousand distinct CDR3 sequences; about 35% are singletons. Material for sequencing was peripheral blood or thyroid tissue (not recorded which). Receptor source: an adult man with Graves' hyperthyroidism. Both conserved end residues are part of each CDR3. The order of the fields is V gene, D gene, J gene, clone size, CDR3 protein, CDR3 DNA. D genes are given only for firm matches. Clone size is stated in some rows and not others, as once, few, many or a class when expanded.

>TRBV20-1|TRBD1|TRBJ2-7|once
CSASGQGYEQYF
TGCAGTGCCTCAGGACAGGGTTACGAGCAGTACTTC
>TRBV7-2|TRBD1|TRBJ1-4|.
CASSPAPGTATNEKLFF
TGTGCCAGCAGCCCCGCCCCTGGGACAGCAACTAATGAAAAACTGTTTTTT
>TRBV7-9|.|TRBJ1-3|.
CASSDPQGGTIYF
TGTGCCAGCAGTGACCCCCAGGGTGGCACCATATATTTT
>TRBV20-1|TRBD1|TRBJ2-2|.
CSAATGGGELFF
TGCAGTGCTGCGACAGGGGGCGGGGAGCTGTTTTTT
>TRBV29-1|.|TRBJ1-2|many
CSVVGKNYGYTF
TGCAGCGTTGTGGGCAAGAACTATGGCTACACCTTC
>TRBV7-2|.|TRBJ1-4|.
CASRTAREEKLFF
TGTGCCAGCAGGACGGCCAGGGAAGAAAAACTGTTTTTT
>TRBV29-1|.|TRBJ2-3|.
CSALAGDTQYF
TGCAGCGCTTTAGCAGGAGATACGCAGTATTTT
>TRBV7-3|.|TRBJ2-3|.
CASSLTRAGTTDTQYF
TGTGCCAGCAGCTTAACCAGGGCAGGGACCACAGATACGCAGTATTTT
>TRBV7-9|TRBD1|TRBJ2-7|.
CASSKGQGREQYF
TGTGCCAGCAGCAAAGGACAGGGGCGCGAGCAGTACTTC
>TRBV7-2|.|TRBJ1-5|.
CASGLHGGGGYEHF
TGTGCCAGCGGCCTCCACGGAGGGGGGGGCTACGAGCATTTT